This entry concerns a single T cell receptor beta chain. In this sample, this clone turned up a few times. No cognate antigen has been identified for it. No much larger clonotype is one base removed from it; base qualities were not supplied. The CDR3 starts with the cysteine, ends with the phenylalanine, and has 15 residues. Only CDR3 DNA is held: 45 bases, read in frame from base 1. As encoded in the germline V gene (reference sequence), CDR1 is MNHNY while CDR2 is SVGAGI. After removal of 0 bases from V and 2 bases from J, the junction retains 4 bases not matched to a gene. The High Capacity cDNA Reverse Transcription Kit was used to reverse transcribe all of the isolated RNA, meaning that expressed TCRB transcripts were what got sequenced. Naive, central memory and regulatory T cell samples underwent deep immunoSEQ sequencing, averaging approximately 3.3 million total reads per sample. Sorted cells were lysed in RLT buffer and RNA was extracted with DNase-treated RNeasy Micro or Mini kits, depending on cell number. To prevent cross-contamination, every cell subset was processed on its own, while patient and healthy donor samples were processed together. TCRB sequences were amplified from cDNA with the immunoSEQ multiplex PCR, producing 87-bp fragments spanning the CDR3 region. The amplicons were sequenced using the Illumina HiSeq platform. The source study handled its data this way. PCR bias was corrected computationally using synthetic template baselines, and reads within Hamming distance 2 were collapsed, with unmergeable singletons discarded. Reads were aligned against IMGT to assign V, D and J genes, CDR3 length and insertions or deletions at six rearrangement sites. Clonotype counts were normalized to sorted cell number within each subset before computing true diversity and Gini coefficients with the tcR R package. The overlap coefficient, calculated on TCRB nucleotide sequences, was used to measure repertoire sharing. As a proxy for the pre-selection repertoire, out-of-frame TCRB sequences from naive cells were analyzed. TCRdb mirrors the immuneACCESS table, restricted to in-frame sequences. Some clones are absent from its copies; in checked studies, under half trace to an unresolved V gene, and the reason for the others is unknown. V and J calls and clone size are as listed in that table; D and trimming were resolved from the DNA. The sample has hundreds of thousands of clones on record, roughly an eighth of them singletons. Roughly 0.04% of the sample is held by the ten biggest clonotypes.

Each donor gave one peripheral blood draw, about 110 mL on average, collected into heparinised tubes. A BD FACSAria II and a panel including CD45RO, CCR7, CD25, CD127, CD95 and CD27 were used to sort naive, central memory, regulatory and stem cell-like memory CD4+ T cells. Every sorted population had a purity above 95%. PBMCs were isolated right away by Lymphoprep density gradient centrifugation and were stained directly, without culture. Samples were stained and sorted in pairs, with one healthy donor and one patient per experiment, so that batch effects were minimized. This record belongs to a study of beta chain features in type 1 diabetes (dated by TCRdb to the late 2010s). Turning to the overall study: Patients and healthy donors did not differ in mean age, gender distribution, total cell number or subset yield. Across all samples, almost 110 million sorted cells were examined, and cell number per subset correlated strongly with RNA yield. In the study, recently diagnosed type 1 diabetes patients and matched healthy donors were compared on the TCRB repertoires of their sorted circulating CD4+ T cell subsets. Naive and central memory subsets were obtained from all 30 or so donors, but regulatory and stem cell-like memory subsets were isolated from only 8 patients and roughly 8 healthy donors.

Summary of the overall study and its limitations: At VDJ recombination sites, patients with type 1 diabetes made fewer insertions and deleted more nucleotides, a pattern implying thymic rearrangement abnormalities. Shorter templates might have been favored by PCR, but patient and control samples were amplified and corrected together, so both groups would have been affected equally by any skew. Naive, central memory and regulatory TCRB repertoires appeared more similar among patients than among healthy donors. A moderate but significant shortening of TCRB CDR3 length was observed in type 1 diabetes patients in all four CD4+ subsets. Because cDNA rather than genomic DNA was sequenced, highly expressing activated cells could have been over-represented, although no difference in activation and CD3 levels was found between groups. HLA sub-analyses involved small numbers of individuals, so any influence of HLA type on TCRB rearrangement remained unresolved.

The rearrangement combines TRBV6-6 with TRBJ2-7, with 7 bases in between that match TRBD1. The sequenced sample was naive CD4+ T cells from blood. This specimen's cell subset or site label, interpreted: true naive CD4+ T cells. The sequence was obtained from a man between 18 and 35 years old with type 1 diabetes. The CDR3 protein sequence reads: CASSYSHRGTYEQYF. The bases read TGTGCCAGCAGTTACTCTCACAGGGGTACCTACGAGCAGTACTTC.